These 29 T cell receptor beta chains originate from one sample sequenced in a study of T-cell reconstitution after alpha-beta-depleted transplantation in children. Preparing the TCRbeta library involved the use of unique molecular identifiers. TCRdb itself ran the PCR reads through MiXCR, one entry per CDR3 protein. The table records 200,000 to 250,000 distinct CDR3 sequences, around 7.7% of them present only once. Sequenced here: PBMCs, mostly from graft donor cells, sampled 360 days after TCRalphabeta/CD19-depleted stem cell transplant. The receptor set was obtained from a male patient between 2 and 15 years old who had a stem cell transplant for acute myeloid leukemia, so the T cells may come from the graft donor.

A few counts support this clonotype. The gene calls are TRBV7-9 and TRBJ1-1, with no clear D. Trimming cost V 4 bases and J 7 bases, with 7 bases left between them. CDR1 SEHNR and CDR2 FQNEAQ come from the germline V gene (reference sequence). This CDR3 is built from 11 residues. The CDR3 DNA sequence: TGTGCCAGCAGCTATAGCGATGAAGCTTTCTTT. Translating gives CASSYSDEAFF.

In its sample, this clonotype was seen many times. The chain has TRBV4-3 and TRBJ2-3; D call uncertain. The CDR3 runs 16 residues. V was cut by 1 base and J by 4 bases, with 15 bases left in between. Germline values: CDR1 LGHNA, CDR2 YSLEER. The CDR3 loop is CASSQVPPLTADTQYF. In DNA form, the CDR3 reads TGCGCCAGCAGCCAAGTCCCCCCCCTGACGGCAGATACGCAGTATTTT.

The chain joins TRBV7-9 to TRBJ1-1, with D hard to call. Germline values: CDR1 SEHNR, CDR2 FQNEAQ (reference sequence). The CDR3 is made up of 14 amino acids. Trimming left V 5 bases short and J 1 base short, with 11 bases between. CDR3 coding DNA: TGTGCCAGCAGCACCGGCACACCGAACACTGAAGCTTTCTTT. Amino acids: CASSTGTPNTEAFF.

The CDR3 coding sequence is TGTGCCAGCAGCTTAGAAATCGGGAGGGACTCGGATGAGCAGTTCTTC. Amino acids: CASSLEIGRDSDEQFF. The chain is built from TRBV11-2 and TRBJ2-1; TRBD2 agrees at 8 bases. The CDR3 is 16 amino acids. From germline, CDR1 is SGHAT and CDR2 FQNNGV. Losses at the gene ends were 0 bases for V and 8 bases for J; bases not matched to a gene: 9.

This clonotype has a count of ten or more. The rearrangement uses TRBV10-2 and TRBJ1-5, with D hard to call. Germline loops: CDR1 WSHSY, CDR2 SAAADI. Deletions cut 2 bases from V and 1 base from J, with 9 bases between. The length of the CDR3 is 15 residues. As DNA, the CDR3 is TGCGCCAGCAGTGAGCCGGGAGGGAGCAATCAGCCCCAGCATTTT. This sequence encodes CASSEPGGSNQPQHF.

The chain couples TRBV4-2 to TRBJ2-7, with a possible D match to TRBD1 (5 bases). V was cut by 0 bases and J by 2 bases, with 11 bases left in between. The CDR3 extends over 15 amino acids. CDR1 LGHNA and CDR2 YNFKEQ come from the germline V gene. The CDR3 region is CASSQDPGSAYEQYF. CDR3 nucleotide sequence: TGTGCCAGCAGCCAAGATCCAGGGTCGGCCTACGAGCAGTACTTC.

A few counts support this clonotype. The chain links TRBV18 to TRBJ2-5, with D uncertain. The ends were cut back, 4 bases at V and 5 bases at J, with 8 bases in the middle. Germline CDR1 and CDR2: KGHSH and LQKENI. The CDR3 totals 12 residues. CDR3 coding DNA: TGTGCCAGCTCACAGCGAGGCGAGACCCAGTACTTC. It is translated as CASSQRGETQYF.

Concerning this clonotype: Because it lacks the conserved phenylalanine or tryptophan at the end, this CDR3 is likely a read error. The chain combines TRBV12-3 or TRBV12-4 with TRBJ1-1; 10 nucleotides agree with TRBD1. There are 16 residues in the CDR3. V was clipped by 8 bases and J by 4 bases; unmatched bases: 13. In nucleotides, the CDR3 is TGTGCCAGCCACCATCTACCGGGACAGGGGCCCACTGAAGCTTTCTCT. Its protein is CASHHLPGQGPTEAFS.

This clonotype was seen a handful of times. The gene calls are TRBV20-1 and TRBJ1-5; D is uncertain. CDR3 length: 16 residues. Germline V gives CDR1 DFQATT, CDR2 SNEGSKA (reference sequence). The V and J ends lost 1 base and 2 bases respectively, with 15 bases between them. The CDR3 coding sequence is TGCAGTGCTAGAGCCATAGGCCCAAAGGGCAATCAGCCCCAGCATTTT. Protein product: CSARAIGPKGNQPQHF.

In DNA form, the CDR3 reads TGTGCCAGCAGTTTTGGTGGACGGGGGAGCGCAGATACGCAGTATTTT. It yields the protein CASSFGGRGSADTQYF. The rearrangement uses TRBV12-3 or TRBV12-4 and TRBJ2-3; D possibly corresponds to TRBD2 (6 bases). V was pared by 3 bases and J by 4 bases, with 17 bases between. The CDR3 is 16 residues long.

This clonotype has ten or more counts. J is TRBJ1-1 and V is TRBV5-1; D gene unclear. This CDR3 contains 13 residues. With 3 bases removed from V and 1 base from J, the gap between germline ends came to 7 bases. Looked up from germline, CDR1 is SGHRS and CDR2 is YFSETQ. CDR3: CASSSRSNTEAFF. The DNA of the CDR3 is TGCGCCAGCAGCTCCCGCTCGAACACTGAAGCTTTCTTT.

Many counts were recorded for this clonotype. The chain is built from TRBV20-1 and TRBJ1-3; D is unclear. Per the germline V gene, CDR1 is DFQATT and CDR2 is SNEGSKA (reference sequence). CDR3 length: 16 amino acids. Deletions cut 6 bases from V and 2 bases from J, with 20 bases between. CDR3 nucleotides: TGCAGTGCGTCCGCTCGAGGGCAGATAACTGGAAACACCATATATTTT. It is translated as CSASARGQITGNTIYF.

The chain has TRBV12-3 or TRBV12-4 and TRBJ1-5; the match to TRBD1 covers 9 bases. The CDR3 is 15 residues long. After removal of 5 bases from V and 2 bases from J, the junction contained 4 bases not matched to a gene. The CDR3 sequence: CASSIQGAGNQPQHF. The CDR3, as DNA: TGTGCCAGCAGTATACAGGGGGCGGGCAATCAGCCCCAGCATTTT.

This clonotype appeared a few times. The rearrangement links TRBV6-1 to TRBJ2-1, with TRBD1 matching 7 bases. Germline V gene lookup returns CDR1 MNHNS and CDR2 SASEGT. The CDR3 extends over 15 amino acids. V shed 6 bases, J shed 2 bases, and the junction held 7 bases outside the gene matches. The CDR3 region has the DNA TGTGCCAGCAGCCCCAACAGGGGCCCCTACAATGAGCAGTTCTTC. This translates into CASSPNRGPYNEQFF.

In this sample, this clonotype turned up many times. This chain uses TRBV12-3 or TRBV12-4 with TRBJ2-5, with 15 bases that match TRBD2. Unmatched junction bases numbered 2, after V lost 10 bases and J lost 5 bases. CDR3 length equals 13 residues. The CDR3 spells CATGLAGGETQYF. The CDR3 DNA follows: TGTGCCACCGGACTAGCGGGAGGGGAGACCCAGTACTTC.

The sample holds many counts of this clonotype. The genes are TRBV12-3 or TRBV12-4 and TRBJ1-1; 12 bases fit TRBD1. This CDR3 region has 16 residues. The J segment lost 4 bases and the V segment lost 5 bases, leaving 8 bases of the junction unmatched. DNA for the CDR3: TGTGCCAGCAGTCCCGGGACAGGGGGCATCGGCACTGAAGCTTTCTTT. Translation: CASSPGTGGIGTEAFF.

This chain joins TRBV19 and TRBJ2-1; D is unclear. The germline V and J ends were trimmed by 8 bases and 9 bases, with 23 bases remaining between them. CDR1 is LNHDA, CDR2 SQIVND, per germline (reference sequence). The CDR3 is 15 amino acids. The CDR3 DNA sequence: TGTGCCAGTGGTTCTATGCTTTGGGCCGCCAGTGAGCAGTTCTTC. Its protein product is CASGSMLWAASEQFF.

This clonotype showed up just a few times. V is TRBV5-1 and J is TRBJ1-2, with a weak D call TRBD1 (5 bases). CDR3 size: 14 residues. V dropped 0 bases and J dropped 3 bases, with 9 bases sitting between them. CDR1 and CDR2 from the germline V gene are SGHRS and YFSETQ. This CDR3 is CASSLGQPHYGYTF. CDR3 sequence (DNA): TGCGCCAGCAGCTTGGGACAGCCACACTATGGCTACACCTTC.

The chain combines TRBV19 with TRBJ2-6; D may be TRBD1 (6 bases). Germline V CDR1 and CDR2: LNHDA, SQIVND (reference sequence). Trimming removed 6 bases from V and 4 bases from J, with 10 bases in between. CDR3 length equals 14 residues. The CDR3, as DNA: TGTGCCAGTAGACAGGGCGGAGGGGCCAACGTCCTGACTTTC. It is translated as CASRQGGGANVLTF.

This clonotype was counted at least ten times. V and J are TRBV20-1 and TRBJ2-2, with 8 bases that match TRBD2. The ends lost 4 bases at V and 5 bases at J; junction bases unmatched: 6. Germline lookup yields CDR1 DFQATT and CDR2 SNEGSKA (reference sequence). This CDR3 is built from 14 residues. The CDR3 bases are TGCAGTGCTAACCGGGAGGGCCCGACCGGGGAGCTGTTTTTT. Its protein is CSANREGPTGELFF.

The rearrangement links TRBV2 to TRBJ2-5; D not certain. The germline gives CDR1 SNHLY, CDR2 FYNNEI. V lost 4 bases to trimming and J lost 1 base, with 13 bases between them. The CDR3 loop spans 15 amino acids. The chain's CDR3 is CASSVQSRIQETQYF. CDR3 sequence (DNA): TGTGCCAGCAGTGTGCAAAGCCGTATCCAAGAGACCCAGTACTTC.

This clonotype was counted ten times or more. The chain carries TRBV5-1 and TRBJ2-3, with D perhaps given as TRBD1 or TRBD2 (5 bases each). CDR3 length: 14 amino acids. CDR1 and CDR2 (germline): SGHRS, YFSETQ. V was pared by 1 base and J by 4 bases, with 10 bases between. The CDR3 bases are TGCGCCAGCAGCTTGCGGGGCGCCCCAGATACGCAGTATTTT. Translated, it gives CASSLRGAPDTQYF.

This clonotype was counted a few times. This chain links TRBV5-1 with TRBJ2-1; D is unclear. Germline CDR1 reads SGHRS; CDR2 reads YFSETQ. The CDR3 runs 14 residues. The V end lost 0 bases, the J end lost 4 bases, and 8 bases lay between the germline ends. The CDR3 region is CASSLELDYNEQFF. As DNA, the CDR3 is TGCGCCAGCAGCTTGGAGCTAGATTACAATGAGCAGTTCTTC.

J is TRBJ2-1 and V is TRBV5-6; D is tentatively TRBD1 or TRBD2 (5 bases each). CDR3 length: 16 residues. CDR1 is SGHDT and CDR2 is YYEEEE in the germline V gene. Trimming took 6 bases from V and 1 from J, leaving 17 bases between them. The CDR3 loop reads CASMVLGTYSYNEQFF. The CDR3 coding sequence is TGTGCCAGCATGGTGCTCGGGACGTATTCCTACAATGAGCAGTTCTTC.

This clonotype came up a few times. The gene calls are TRBV5-1 and TRBJ1-2, with D hard to call. With 0 bases removed from V and 6 bases from J, the gap between germline ends came to 18 bases. Germline V gene lookup returns CDR1 SGHRS and CDR2 YFSETQ. The CDR3 is 16 residues long. The CDR3 DNA reads TGCGCCAGCAGCTTGGGGACGCCTAGGAGGCGGGATGGCTACACCTTC. Its translation: CASSLGTPRRRDGYTF.

The chain recombines TRBV28 with TRBJ2-1; 13 nucleotides match TRBD2. CDR1 MDHEN and CDR2 SYDVKM come from the germline V gene. The V segment lost 5 bases and the J segment 4 bases; nucleotides outside the gene matches: 5. This CDR3 comprises 16 residues. CDR3 coding DNA: TGTGCCAGCAGTCGGACTAGCGGGAGTTGGTACAATGAGCAGTTCTTC. Its protein product is CASSRTSGSWYNEQFF.

This clonotype was seen many times. The chain joins TRBV20-1 to TRBJ2-1, with 9 bases fitting TRBD2. Per the germline V gene, CDR1 is DFQATT and CDR2 is SNEGSKA (reference sequence). This CDR3 has 15 residues. V trimming: 1 base; J trimming: 0 bases; junction bases outside the gene matches: 1. Here the CDR3 DNA reads TGCAGTGCTAGAGTACTAGCGGGCTCCTACAATGAGCAGTTCTTC. It translates to CSARVLAGSYNEQFF.

This chain links TRBV7-2 with TRBJ2-7; weak D call: TRBD1 (6 bases). V was shortened by 4 bases and J by 7 bases, with 17 bases between the two germline ends. The CDR3 has 14 residues. Germline V gene data show CDR1 as SGHTA and CDR2 as FQGNSA. CDR3 sequence: CASSSRKTGQEQYF. DNA for the CDR3: TGTGCCAGCAGCTCACGGAAGACAGGTCAGGAGCAGTACTTC. Filled out from reference TRBV7-2 and TRBJ2-7, the complete variable domain reads GAGVSQSPSNKVTEKGKDVELRCDPISGHTALYWYRQSLGQGLEFLIYFQGNSAPDKSGLPSDRFSAERTGGSVSTLTIQRTQQEDSAVYLCASSSRKTGQEQYFGPGTRLTVT.

This clonotype was observed many times. The chain is built from TRBV5-5 and TRBJ2-5, with D possibly being TRBD1 or TRBD2 (6 bases each). Germline V gene data show CDR1 as SGHKS and CDR2 as YYEKEE (reference sequence). V was cut by 5 bases and J by 2 bases, with 10 bases left in between. The CDR3 extends over 13 amino acids. In nucleotides, the CDR3 is TGTGCCAGCAGAGGGGGGAATCAAGAGACCCAGTACTTC. It is translated as CASRGGNQETQYF.